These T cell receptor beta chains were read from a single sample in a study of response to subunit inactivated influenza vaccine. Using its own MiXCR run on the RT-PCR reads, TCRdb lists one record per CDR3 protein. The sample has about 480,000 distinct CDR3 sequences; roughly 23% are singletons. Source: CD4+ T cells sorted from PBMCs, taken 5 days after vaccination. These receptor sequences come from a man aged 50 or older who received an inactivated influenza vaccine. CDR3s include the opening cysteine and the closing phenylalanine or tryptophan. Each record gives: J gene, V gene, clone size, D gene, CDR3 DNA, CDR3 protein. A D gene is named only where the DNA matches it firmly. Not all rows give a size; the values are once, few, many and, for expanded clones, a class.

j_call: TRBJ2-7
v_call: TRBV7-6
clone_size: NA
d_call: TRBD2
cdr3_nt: TGTGCCAGCAGCCCCCGACTAGCGGGGTTGTTCGAGCAGTACTTC
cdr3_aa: CASSPRLAGLFEQYF

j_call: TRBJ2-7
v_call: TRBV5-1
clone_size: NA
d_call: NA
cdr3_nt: TGCGCCAGCAGCTTGTACGGCTCCTACGAGCAGTACTTC
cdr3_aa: CASSLYGSYEQYF

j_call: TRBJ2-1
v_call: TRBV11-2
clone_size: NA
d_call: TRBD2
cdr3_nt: TGTGCCAGCAGCGTAGCGGGAGGGGTTTCGGATGAGCAGTTCTTC
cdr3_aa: CASSVAGGVSDEQFF

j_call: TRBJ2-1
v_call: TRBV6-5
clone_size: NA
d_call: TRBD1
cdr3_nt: TGTGCCAGCAGTTACTCCACAGGGGATGAGCAGTTCTTC
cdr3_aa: CASSYSTGDEQFF

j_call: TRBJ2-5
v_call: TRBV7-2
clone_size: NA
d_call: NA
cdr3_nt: TGTGCCAGCAGCCCCCGGACGGAACTCCAAGAGACCCAGTACTTC
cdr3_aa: CASSPRTELQETQYF

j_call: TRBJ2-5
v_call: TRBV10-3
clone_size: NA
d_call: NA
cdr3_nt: TGTGCCACCGGGAGGGGGACAGACTTCAAGAGGGAGACCCAGTACTTC
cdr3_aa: CATGRGTDFKRETQYF

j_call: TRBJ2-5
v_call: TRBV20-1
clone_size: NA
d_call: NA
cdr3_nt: TGCAGTGCTAGCCGGCACAGAAACCAAGAGACCCAGTACTTC
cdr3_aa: CSASRHRNQETQYF

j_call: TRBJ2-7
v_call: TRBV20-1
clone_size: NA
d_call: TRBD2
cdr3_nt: TGCAGTGCTGAAGATAGGGCTAGCGGGACCTACGAGCAGTACTTC
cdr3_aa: CSAEDRASGTYEQYF

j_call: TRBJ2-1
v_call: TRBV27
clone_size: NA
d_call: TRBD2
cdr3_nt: TGTGCCAGCAGTTCCAGACTAGCGCGTCGCTCCTACAATGAGCAGTTCTTC
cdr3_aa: CASSSRLARRSYNEQFF

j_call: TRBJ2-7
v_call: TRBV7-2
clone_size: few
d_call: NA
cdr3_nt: TGTGCCAGCAGCTTAAGAGCACGGCCAGGGGTTTCCTACGAGCAGTACTTC
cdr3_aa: CASSLRARPGVSYEQYF

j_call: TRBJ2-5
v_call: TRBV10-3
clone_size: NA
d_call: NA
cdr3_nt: TGTGCCATCAGGATAGGGGAAGAGACCCAGTACTTC
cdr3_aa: CAIRIGEETQYF

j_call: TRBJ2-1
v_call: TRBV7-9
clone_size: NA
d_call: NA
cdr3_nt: TGTGCCAGCAGCCTCGAGGCATTCTCCTACAATGAGCAGTTCTTC
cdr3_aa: CASSLEAFSYNEQFF

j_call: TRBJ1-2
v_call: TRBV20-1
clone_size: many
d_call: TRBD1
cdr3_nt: TGCAGTGCTAGAGATCGGGACAGGGGTGCCGGCTATGGCTACACCTTC
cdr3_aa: CSARDRDRGAGYGYTF

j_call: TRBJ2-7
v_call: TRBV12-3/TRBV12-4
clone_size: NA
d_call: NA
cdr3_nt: TGTGCCAGCAGCCCGGGCCTCTCTGGGCAGTACTTC
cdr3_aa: CASSPGLSGQYF

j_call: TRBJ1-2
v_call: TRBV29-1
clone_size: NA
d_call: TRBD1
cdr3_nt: TGCAGCGCCACGGGACAGGGGGCGCTGGGCTACACCTTC
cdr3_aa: CSATGQGALGYTF

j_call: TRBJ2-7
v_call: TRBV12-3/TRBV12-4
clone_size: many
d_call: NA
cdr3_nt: TGTGCCAGCTCGGGACTGGAGAGTTACGAGCAGTACTTC
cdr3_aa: CASSGLESYEQYF

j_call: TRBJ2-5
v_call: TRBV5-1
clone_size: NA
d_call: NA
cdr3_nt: TGCGCCAGCAGCGTAGGGGCCCAGCCAGACCAAGAGACCCAGTACTTC
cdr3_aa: CASSVGAQPDQETQYF

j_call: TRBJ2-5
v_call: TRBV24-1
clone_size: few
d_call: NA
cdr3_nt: TGTGCCACCAGTGATCCCTCCAGTAGCGGACAAGAGACCCAGTACTTC
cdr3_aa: CATSDPSSSGQETQYF

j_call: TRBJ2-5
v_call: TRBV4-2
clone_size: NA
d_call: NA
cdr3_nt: TGTGCCAGCAGCCAAGACCGCGGGCCTCAAGAGACCCAGTACTTC
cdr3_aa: CASSQDRGPQETQYF

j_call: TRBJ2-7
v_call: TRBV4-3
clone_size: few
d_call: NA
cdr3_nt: TGCGCCAGCAGCCCTGGGCTAGCGTACACCTACGAGCAGTACTTC
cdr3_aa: CASSPGLAYTYEQYF

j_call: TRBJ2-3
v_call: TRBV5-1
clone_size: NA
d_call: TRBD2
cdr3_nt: TGCGCCAGCAGCTTTCTAGCGGACACAGATACGCAGTATTTT
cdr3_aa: CASSFLADTDTQYF

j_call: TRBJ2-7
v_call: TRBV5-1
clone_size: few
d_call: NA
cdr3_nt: TGCGCCAGCAGCTTGGGACGGCCGGGACACGAGCAGTACTTC
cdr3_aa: CASSLGRPGHEQYF

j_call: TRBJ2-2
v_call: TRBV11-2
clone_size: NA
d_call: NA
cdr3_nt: TGTGCCAGCAGCTTAGTTCGCGGTAGCGCGGGGGAGCTGTTTTTT
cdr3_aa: CASSLVRGSAGELFF

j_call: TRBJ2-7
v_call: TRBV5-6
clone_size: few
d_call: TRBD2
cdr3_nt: TGTGCCAGCAGGCGTGAGCGGGGCTACGAGCAGTACTTC
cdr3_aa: CASRRERGYEQYF

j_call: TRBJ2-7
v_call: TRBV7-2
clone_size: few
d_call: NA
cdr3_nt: TGTGCCAGCAGCTTACGGGAATCCAACTCCTACGAGCAGTACTTC
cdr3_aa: CASSLRESNSYEQYF

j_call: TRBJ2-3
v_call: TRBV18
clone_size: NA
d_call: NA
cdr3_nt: TGTGCCAGCTCACCCAGGATTCAGGATACGCAGTATTTT
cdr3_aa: CASSPRIQDTQYF

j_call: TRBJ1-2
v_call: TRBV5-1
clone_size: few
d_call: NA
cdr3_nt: TGCGCCAGCAGCCGGGAAGGGGCCGCATATGGCTACACCTTC
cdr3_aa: CASSREGAAYGYTF

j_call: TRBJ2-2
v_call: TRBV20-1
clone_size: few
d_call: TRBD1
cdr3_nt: TGCAGTGCCCTGGCCGGGCAGGGGGCTGCCGGGGAGCTGTTTTTT
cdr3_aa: CSALAGQGAAGELFF

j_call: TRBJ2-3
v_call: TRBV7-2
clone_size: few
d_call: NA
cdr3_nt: TGTGCCAGCAGCATGAACAGGGTCAGGACAGATACGCAGTATTTT
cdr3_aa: CASSMNRVRTDTQYF

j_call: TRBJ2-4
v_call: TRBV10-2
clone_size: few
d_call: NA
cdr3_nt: TGCGCCAGCAGTGAAGGACCCCGATCTATGGCCAAAAACATTCAGTACTTC
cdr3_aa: CASSEGPRSMAKNIQYF

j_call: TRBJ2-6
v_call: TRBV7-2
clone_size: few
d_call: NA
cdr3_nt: TGTGCCAGCTACGGGGGAAGCTCTGGGGCCAACGTCCTGACTTTC
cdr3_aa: CASYGGSSGANVLTF

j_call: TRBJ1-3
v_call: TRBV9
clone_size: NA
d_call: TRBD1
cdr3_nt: TGTGCCAGCAGCGGAACAGGGGCTGGAAACACCATATATTTT
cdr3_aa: CASSGTGAGNTIYF

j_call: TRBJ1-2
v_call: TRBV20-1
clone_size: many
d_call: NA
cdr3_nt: TGCAGTGCTGTGGACATGTCTGTCTATGGCTACACCTTC
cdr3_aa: CSAVDMSVYGYTF

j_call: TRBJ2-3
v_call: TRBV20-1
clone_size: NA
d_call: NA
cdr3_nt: TGCAGTGCTAGAGAAATAGATATAGATACGCAGTATTTT
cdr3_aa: CSAREIDIDTQYF

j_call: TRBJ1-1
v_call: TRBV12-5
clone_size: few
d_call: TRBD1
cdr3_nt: TGTGCTAGTGGTTTGGTACAGGGGGCGGTACGGGACACTGAAGCTTTCTTT
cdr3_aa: CASGLVQGAVRDTEAFF

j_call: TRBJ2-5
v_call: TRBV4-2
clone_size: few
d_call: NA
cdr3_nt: TGTGCCAGCAGCCAAGAGTTCGCGAAAGAGACCCAGTACTTC
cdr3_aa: CASSQEFAKETQYF

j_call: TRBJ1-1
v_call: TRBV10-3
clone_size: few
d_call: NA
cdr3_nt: TGTGCCATCAGTGAGCCCCGATTGAACACTGAAGCTTTCTTT
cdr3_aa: CAISEPRLNTEAFF

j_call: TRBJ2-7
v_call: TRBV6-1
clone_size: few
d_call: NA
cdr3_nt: TGTGCCAGCAACCTAGGCCGGGGTGCCTACGAGCAGTACTTC
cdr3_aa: CASNLGRGAYEQYF

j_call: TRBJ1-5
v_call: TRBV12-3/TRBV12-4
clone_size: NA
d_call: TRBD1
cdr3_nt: TGTGCCAGCAGTTATACCGGGACAGTAAATCAGCCCCAGCATTTT
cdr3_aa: CASSYTGTVNQPQHF